This T cell receptor beta chain was found in a study of shared clonotypes between healthy human individuals. Study findings and constraints: Genetic and exposure-history diversity was limited by the few donors.

The table came from immunoSEQ multiplex PCR; TCRdb's copy has only in-frame clones and leaves some out. The table has some 1,900,000 clones, about 95% seen once. Turning to this clone: Its antigen remains unidentified.

Looked up from germline, CDR1 is SGHAT and CDR2 is FQNNGV. With 5 bases removed from V and 2 bases from J, the gap between germline ends came to 4 bases. There are 11 residues in the CDR3. Positively selected for CCR7, the CD45RO-negative cells used as naive CD8 cells excluded terminally differentiated effector memory CD45RA+ cells. Sequences were obtained from naive CD8+ T cells sorted from blood. The sequence came from a man aged 18 to 29 in good health. This sequence joins TRBV11-2 and TRBJ2-7, with unresolved D. Here the CDR3 reads CASSDAYEQYF. DNA for the CDR3: TGTGCCAGCAGCGACGCCTACGAGCAGTACTTC.